The 25 T cell receptor beta chains below come from one sample, sequenced in a study of cytomegalovirus exposure and HLA in healthy donors. PCR amplification relied on 60 Vbeta primers (plus 13 Jbeta primers). Sequencing used immunoSEQ multiplex PCR; TCRdb keeps in-frame clones, though not all of them. Among about 150,000 clones listed, about 80% were seen once. Sequenced input: PBMCs. These receptors all stem from a man aged 40-50 years in good health and CMV-seropositive.

This clone was counted only a few times. J is TRBJ2-4 and V is TRBV19; maybe TRBD1 (5 bases). Looked up from germline, CDR1 is LNHDA and CDR2 is SQIVND (reference sequence). The CDR3 is made up of 14 amino acids. V was shortened by 5 bases and J by 6 bases, with 14 bases between the two germline ends. The CDR3: CASSAVGLGNIQYF. CDR3 bases: TGTGCCAGTAGTGCCGTGGGGCTAGGAAACATTCAGTACTTC.

Only a few counts were recorded for this clone. The CDR3 protein is CASSIGTGRNQPQHF. As DNA, the CDR3 is TGTGCCAGTAGTATAGGGACGGGGAGAAATCAGCCCCAGCATTTT. The J gene is TRBJ1-5, the V gene TRBV19; D call uncertain. CDR1 and CDR2 (germline): LNHDA, SQIVND (reference sequence). This CDR3 contains 15 residues. Trimming took off 1 base at V and 4 bases at J, with 11 bases between the two ends.

The chain combines TRBV6-1 with TRBJ2-7; D gene uncertain. Germline V gene data show CDR1 as MNHNS and CDR2 as SASEGT. The CDR3 sequence is 13 residues long. V shed 5 bases and J shed 7 bases, with 15 bases lying between them. CDR3 bases: TGTGCCAGCAGTATCCTGACTCAAAGGGAGCAGTACTTC. This codes for CASSILTQREQYF.

This clone came up once. This rearrangement joins TRBV15 to TRBJ2-7; 9 positions match TRBD2. In germline, CDR1 is LNHNV, CDR2 YYDKDF (reference sequence). V dropped 1 base and J dropped 2; count of bases not matched to a gene: 9. CDR3 length equals 17 residues. CDR3 sequence: CATSRGEGLARPYEQYF. Written as DNA, the CDR3 is TGTGCCACCAGCAGAGGTGAAGGACTAGCGAGACCCTACGAGCAGTACTTC.

The J gene is TRBJ2-1, the V gene TRBV6-5, with D uncertain. The CDR3 has 14 amino acids. Germline-derived CDR1 and CDR2 are MNHEY and SVGAGI. V lost 4 bases and J 4 bases, leaving 11 bases between the germline ends. CDR3 loop: CASSSINSYNEQFF. The CDR3 DNA is TGTGCCAGCAGTTCGATTAACAGTTACAATGAGCAGTTCTTC.

This chain connects TRBV7-9 to TRBJ2-7; TRBD2 is a possible D gene (6 bases). The CDR3 covers 14 residues. CDR1 is SEHNR and CDR2 is FQNEAQ in the germline V gene (reference sequence). Trimming removed 4 bases at V and 2 bases at J, with 12 bases between. DNA of the CDR3: TGTGCCAGCAGCTCTTGGGACTTCCCCTACGAGCAGTACTTC. Its translation is CASSSWDFPYEQYF.

This sequence joins TRBV6-5 and TRBJ2-5; 7 bases are shared with TRBD2. Germline V gives CDR1 MNHEY, CDR2 SVGAGI. The CDR3 has 11 amino acids. Trimming took 6 bases from V and 7 from J; bases not matched to a gene: 2. CDR3 sequence: CASRAGVTQYF. Written as DNA, the CDR3 is TGTGCCAGCAGGGCGGGGGTGACCCAGTACTTC.

The genes are TRBV11-3 and TRBJ2-5; D perhaps matches TRBD2 (5 bases). Trimming removed 0 bases at V and 9 bases at J, with 14 bases between. This CDR3 is built from 14 residues. The germline gives CDR1 SGHNT, CDR2 YENEEA. CDR3 residues: CASSLDPSGGPQYF. The CDR3 DNA sequence: TGTGCCAGCAGCTTAGATCCGAGCGGAGGTCCCCAGTACTTC. Combining the CDR3 with reference TRBV11-3 and TRBJ2-5 gives the whole variable domain EAGVVQSPRYKIIEKKQPVAFWCNPISGHNTLYWYLQNLGQGPELLIRYENEEAVDDSQLPKDRFSAERLKGVDSTLKIQPAELGDSAVYLCASSLDPSGGPQYFGPGTRLLVL.

The rearrangement joins TRBV5-1 to TRBJ2-1; 9 bases align to TRBD1. Germline V gene data show CDR1 as SGHRS and CDR2 as YFSETQ. V trimming: 7 bases; J trimming: 7 bases; junction bases outside the gene matches: 9. The CDR3 is 14 residues long. CDR3 nucleotide sequence: TGCGCCAGCCACCGGGACAGGGAAGCTAATGAGCAGTTCTTC. Its translation is CASHRDREANEQFF.

The chain joins TRBV30 to TRBJ2-5, with TRBD2 identical over 7 bases. Judging by the DNA end, TRBJ2-7 fits better; the J call may be wrong. This CDR3 contains 14 residues. Germline CDR1 GTSNPN, CDR2 SVGIG (reference sequence). CDR3 nucleotide sequence: TGTGCCTGGAGTGGAGGCGGGAGTTCCTACGAGCAGTACTTC. Translation: CAWSGGGSSYEQYF.

On this clone: The same CDR3 arises from other DNA sequences in this sample as well. V usage is TRBV6-5 and J usage is TRBJ1-4, with TRBD1 matching 7 bases. The CDR3 covers 15 residues. The V segment lost 6 bases and the J segment 0 bases; nucleotides outside the gene matches: 4. The V gene's germline CDR1 is MNHEY and CDR2 SVGAGI. Here the CDR3 reads CASSRTGATNEKLFF. The CDR3, as DNA: TGTGCCAGCAGCCGGACAGGCGCAACTAATGAAAAACTGTTTTTT.

In this sample, this clone turned up once. V and J are TRBV9 and TRBJ2-3; maybe TRBD2 (5 bases). The CDR3 runs 14 residues. The ends were cut back, 0 bases at V and 7 bases at J, with 12 bases in the middle. CDR1 and CDR2 from the germline V gene are SGDLS and YYNGEE. The CDR3 region is CASSVGRADYTQYF. Written as DNA, the CDR3 is TGTGCCAGCAGCGTAGGGCGGGCCGACTATACGCAGTATTTT.

This clone was detected only once. This rearrangement joins TRBV19 to TRBJ1-5, with D unresolved. The CDR3 is 13 residues long. Trimming shortened V by 6 bases and J by 3 bases, and 9 bases separated the two germline ends. From germline, CDR1 is LNHDA and CDR2 SQIVND (reference sequence). The CDR3 nucleotides are TGTGCCAGTAGAATCGGGAACAATCAGCCCCAGCATTTT. Its translation is CASRIGNNQPQHF.

The CDR3 is CASSQEAVISGYTF. The CDR3 bases are TGCGCCAGCAGCCAAGAGGCCGTCATCTCTGGCTACACCTTC. This chain joins TRBV4-3 and TRBJ1-2; D ambiguous. CDR1 LGHNA and CDR2 YSLEER come from the germline V gene. V lost 0 bases, J lost 7 bases, and 12 bases lay in between. The CDR3 is made up of 14 amino acids.

CDR3 nucleotide sequence: TGTGCCAGCAGCTCCGGCCAGGGCCGCGGCTACACCTTC. It yields the protein CASSSGQGRGYTF. The chain uses TRBV5-4 and TRBJ1-2, with D possibly matching TRBD1 (5 bases). Germline V CDR1 and CDR2: SGHNT, YYREEE (reference sequence). CDR3 length: 13 residues. The ends were cut back, 3 bases at V and 8 bases at J, with 14 bases in the middle.

The chain combines TRBV7-2 with TRBJ2-1; D call uncertain. V lost 1 base to trimming and J lost 0 bases, with 4 bases between them. The CDR3 spans 14 residues. Looked up from germline, CDR1 is SGHTA and CDR2 is FQGNSA. The CDR3 is CASSLVNSYNEQFF. The CDR3 region has the DNA TGTGCCAGCAGCTTAGTTAACTCCTACAATGAGCAGTTCTTC.

The V and J genes are TRBV6-5 and TRBJ1-5; 9 bases fit TRBD1. There are 14 residues in the CDR3. The germline V gene encodes CDR1 MNHEY and CDR2 SVGAGI. The ends lost 10 bases at V and 2 bases at J; junction bases unmatched: 6. CDR3 in DNA: TGTGCCACCCAAACAGGGGGCGGCAATCAGCCCCAGCATTTT. Residues: CATQTGGGNQPQHF.

The chain is built from TRBV7-8 and TRBJ2-5, with 10 nucleotides matching TRBD2. This CDR3 spans 16 amino acids. V shed 5 bases and J 7 bases; nucleotides not matched to a gene: 13. The V gene's germline CDR1 is SGHVS and CDR2 FQNEAQ. CDR3 residues: CASSRIEREGRGTQYF. The CDR3 DNA is TGTGCCAGCAGCCGGATTGAGCGGGAGGGCCGAGGGACCCAGTACTTC.

The rearrangement uses TRBV29-1 and TRBJ2-1, with 8 bases aligning to TRBD2. The CDR3 covers 14 residues. Germline CDR1 SQVTM, CDR2 ANQGSEA. J gave up 5 bases and V 4 bases, and 7 bases lay outside the gene matches. The CDR3 DNA sequence: TGCAGCGTTGCGGGACTAGGGAGACACAATGAGCAGTTCTTC. Its translation is CSVAGLGRHNEQFF.

This clone was counted a single time. The same CDR3 also results from other DNA sequences found in this sample. The chain recombines TRBV6-6 with TRBJ1-1; D unclear. The V end lost 5 bases, the J end lost 0 bases, and 16 bases lay between the germline ends. The CDR3 sequence is 16 residues long. The germline CDR1 and CDR2 sequences are MNHNY and SVGAGI (reference sequence). The CDR3 reads CASSSLRVGMNTEAFF. CDR3 bases: TGTGCCAGCAGTAGTTTGAGGGTAGGTATGAACACTGAAGCTTTCTTT.

The CDR3 region has the DNA TGTGCCAGCAGTACACGACAGGGCAATCGGTTCTACGAGCAGTACTTC. Translating gives CASSTRQGNRFYEQYF. The chain joins TRBV28 to TRBJ2-7; 7 nucleotides align to TRBD1. With 5 bases clipped from V and 3 bases from J, the junction kept 13 bases outside the gene matches. CDR1 is MDHEN and CDR2 is SYDVKM in the germline V gene. This CDR3 has 16 residues.

The rearrangement joins TRBV28 to TRBJ1-6; D unclear. The CDR3 covers 14 residues. Per germline, CDR1 MDHEN and CDR2 SYDVKM. V lost 10 bases and J lost 5, with 15 bases in between. CDR3 sequence (DNA): TGTGCCACCTGGGGTGCGGGGAATAATTCACCCCTCCACTTT. Amino acids: CATWGAGNNSPLHF.

The chain recombines TRBV5-6 with TRBJ2-1; D might be TRBD2 (5 bases). This CDR3 region has 16 residues. CDR1 and CDR2 from the germline V gene are SGHDT and YYEEEE. V lost 1 base to trimming and J lost 2 bases, with 13 bases between them. Here the CDR3 reads CASSLYPAEAYNEQFF. The CDR3 nucleotides are TGTGCCAGCAGCTTGTACCCAGCGGAGGCCTACAATGAGCAGTTCTTC.

This chain uses TRBV5-1 with TRBJ2-2, with 7 bases that match TRBD2. The CDR3 is 15 residues long. V gave up 0 bases and J gave up 2 bases; unmatched junction bases: 1. Per germline, CDR1 SGHRS and CDR2 YFSETQ. The CDR3 region has the DNA TGCGCCAGCAGCTTGGGGGACTACAACACCGGGGAGCTGTTTTTT. Translating gives CASSLGDYNTGELFF.

CDR3 in DNA: TGTGCCAGCAGTAACAGGGACCGAGCAGATACGCAGTATTTT. Amino acid sequence: CASSNRDRADTQYF. The gene calls are TRBV11-2 and TRBJ2-3; a weak D match, TRBD1 (6 bases). This CDR3 is built from 14 residues. Per germline, CDR1 SGHAT and CDR2 FQNNGV. V lost 6 bases and J 4 bases, leaving 14 bases between the germline ends.